This entry lists 22 T cell receptor beta chains sequenced from one sample in a study of blood T cell repertoires in COVID-19 (dated by TCRdb to the early 2020s). Libraries came from the immunoSEQ multiplex PCR assay. TCRdb's version of the immuneACCESS table is confined to in-frame rearrangements and falls short of the full clone set. An unresolved V gene accounts for under half of the shortfall where checked; the remainder is of unknown origin. The sample table lists 25,000 to 35,000 clones, about 92% of them with a count of one. The ten largest clones capture about 8% of the sample. Sequenced input: peripheral blood. These receptors all stem from a man between 65 and 85 years old with active or convalescent COVID-19.

The chain joins TRBV5-4 to TRBJ2-7; the match to TRBD2 covers 7 bases. The CDR3 is made up of 14 amino acids. The germline gives CDR1 SGHNT, CDR2 YYREEE (reference sequence). The V segment lost 4 bases and the J segment 2 bases; nucleotides outside the gene matches: 6. CDR3 in DNA: TGTGCCAGCAGCCTTGGGACTAATCCCTACGAGCAGTACTTC. Its translation: CASSLGTNPYEQYF.

This clone was observed a handful of times. The chain recombines TRBV7-9 with TRBJ2-3; 9 bases line up with TRBD1. The ends lost 4 bases at V and 2 bases at J; junction bases unmatched: 4. The CDR3 sequence is 15 residues long. Germline-derived CDR1 and CDR2 are SEHNR and FQNEAQ (reference sequence). In DNA, the CDR3 is TGTGCCAGCAGCTCCGACAGGGGGTACACAGATACGCAGTATTTT. Translation: CASSSDRGYTDTQYF.

The chain couples TRBV24-1 to TRBJ2-3, with unresolved D. The germline V gene encodes CDR1 KGHDR and CDR2 SFDVKD. Trimming shortened V by 7 bases and J by 3 bases, and 4 bases separated the two germline ends. This CDR3 is 11 amino acids long. The CDR3 region has the DNA TGTGCCACCAGACAGACAGATACGCAGTATTTT. Encoded protein: CATRQTDTQYF.

V is TRBV11-2 and J is TRBJ2-3; D is unresolved. CDR1 SGHAT and CDR2 FQNNGV come from the germline V gene. Trimming removed 1 base from V and 5 bases from J, with 7 bases in between. This CDR3 is 13 amino acids long. The CDR3 region is CASSLGRGDTQYF. The CDR3 nucleotides are TGTGCCAGCAGCTTAGGGCGCGGAGATACGCAGTATTTT. The whole variable domain, filled in from reference TRBV11-2 and TRBJ2-3, reads EAGVAQSPRYKIIEKRQSVAFWCNPISGHATLYWYQQILGQGPKLLIQFQNNGVVDDSQLPKDRFSAERLKGVDSTLKIQPAKLEDSAVYLCASSLGRGDTQYFGPGTRLTVL.

DNA of the CDR3: TGTGCCAGCAGCAAACAGGGGGTGTCGGATGGCTACACCTTC. Protein sequence: CASSKQGVSDGYTF. This sequence joins TRBV3-1 (or the pseudogene TRBV3-2) and TRBJ1-2; TRBD1 matches 8 bases. The CDR3 length is 14 residues. Germline-derived CDR1 and CDR2 are LGHDT and YNNKEL (reference sequence). The trim removed 5 bases at V and 6 bases at J, leaving 8 bases unmatched.

The rearrangement links TRBV9 to TRBJ1-2; D not certain. The CDR3 extends over 15 amino acids. Per germline, CDR1 SGDLS and CDR2 YYNGEE. V was shortened by 2 bases and J by 3 bases, with 14 bases between the two germline ends. CDR3 nucleotide sequence: TGTGCCAGCAGCGTCCGAGGGTTAGGCGACTATGGCTACACCTTC. This sequence encodes CASSVRGLGDYGYTF.

V usage is TRBV6-5 and J usage is TRBJ1-4; 7 bases line up with TRBD1. This CDR3 spans 13 amino acids. The germline V gene has CDR1 MNHEY and CDR2 SVGAGI. The junction had 8 bases not matched to a gene; V was cut back by 11 bases and J by 5 bases. In nucleotides, the CDR3 is TGTGCCCGACTAAAACAGGGGAATGAAAAACTGTTTTTT. The encoded protein is CARLKQGNEKLFF.

This clone has a handful of counts. The chain joins TRBV25-1 to TRBJ1-1, with a weak D call TRBD1 (6 bases). CDR3 length: 15 amino acids. Per the germline V gene, CDR1 is MGHDK and CDR2 is SYGVNS. Trimming stripped 5 bases from V and 0 bases from J, with 13 bases between. CDR3 residues: CASSPRDTMNTEAFF. CDR3 nucleotides: TGTGCCAGCAGTCCTCGGGACACCATGAACACTGAAGCTTTCTTT.

This chain joins TRBV10-1 and TRBJ1-6; 8 positions agree with TRBD1. The V gene end was trimmed by 10 bases and the J gene end by 10 bases; junction bases not matched to a gene: 9. The CDR3 has 13 amino acids. Looked up from germline, CDR1 is WNHNN and CDR2 is SYGVQD (reference sequence). The CDR3, as DNA: TGCGCCACTTCGGACAGGGCTGACTCACCCCTCCACTTT. Translated: CATSDRADSPLHF.

CDR3 bases: TGTGCCAGCAGCCTCAGCGCAACTAATGAAAAACTGTTTTTT. Protein product: CASSLSATNEKLFF. V is TRBV7-8 and J is TRBJ1-4; no firm D call. Deletions cut 5 bases from V and 0 bases from J, with 7 bases between. Germline CDR1 SGHVS, CDR2 FQNEAQ. The length of the CDR3 is 14 residues.

The chain has TRBV29-1 and TRBJ1-2; TRBD1 matches at 7 bases. J gave up 7 bases and V 7 bases, and 18 bases lay outside the gene matches. Germline CDR1 is SQVTM and CDR2 is ANQGSEA. The CDR3 spans 15 residues. CDR3 bases: TGCAGCGGCTTCCACAGGGGCGGCGGAACTTTTGGCTACACCTTC. Translation gives CSGFHRGGGTFGYTF.

The chain combines TRBV7-9 with TRBJ1-6, with D possibly being TRBD1 (5 bases). Germline V gene data show CDR1 as SEHNR and CDR2 as FQNEAQ (reference sequence). The germline V and J ends were trimmed by 5 bases and 5 bases, with 10 bases remaining between them. The CDR3 extends over 14 amino acids. The CDR3 nucleotides read TGTGCCAGCAGCCAGACAGCCAATAATTCACCCCTCCACTTT. It is translated as CASSQTANNSPLHF.

This chain joins TRBV6-5 and TRBJ1-5; D is unclear. Germline CDR1 reads MNHEY; CDR2 reads SVGAGI. This CDR3 spans 12 amino acids. V gave up 10 bases and J gave up 3 bases, with 10 bases separating them. The CDR3 DNA sequence: TGTGCCACTCAGGCTAACAATCAGCCCCAGCATTTT. This gives the protein CATQANNQPQHF.

The chain joins TRBV27 to TRBJ2-2, with D possibly TRBD2 on 5 matching bases. V was trimmed by 9 bases and J by 0 bases, leaving 11 bases between them. Per germline, CDR1 MNHEY and CDR2 SMNVEV (reference sequence). This CDR3 is 14 amino acids long. The DNA for the CDR3 is TGTGCCAGGAGACTAAAAACGAACACCGGGGAGCTGTTTTTT. Translation: CARRLKTNTGELFF.

The chain joins TRBV19 to TRBJ1-5; 9 positions agree with TRBD1. V lost 6 bases, J lost 5 bases, and 8 bases stayed unmatched. Germline-derived CDR1 and CDR2 are LNHDA and SQIVND (reference sequence). The CDR3 is 15 amino acids. The CDR3 DNA reads TGTGCCAGTAGACGACCGGGACAGGGCGATCAGCCCCAGCATTTT. Its protein product is CASRRPGQGDQPQHF. Using reference TRBV19 and TRBJ1-5 for the parts outside the CDR3, the full variable domain is DGGITQSPKYLFRKEGQNVTLSCEQNLNHDAMYWYRQDPGQGLRLIYYSQIVNDFQKGDIAEGYSVSREKKESFPLTVTSAQKNPTAFYLCASRRPGQGDQPQHFGDGTRLSIL.

The chain carries TRBV6-5 and TRBJ2-1, with 9 bases fitting TRBD2. The V gene end was trimmed by 8 bases and the J gene end by 7 bases; junction bases not matched to a gene: 12. CDR3 length: 15 amino acids. Germline CDR1 MNHEY, CDR2 SVGAGI. The CDR3, as DNA: TGTGCCAGCGGCAAGCGGGGGGCCCCCGGGAATGAGCAGTTCTTC. Translated, it gives CASGKRGAPGNEQFF.

J is TRBJ1-2 and V is TRBV13; D ambiguous. There are 13 residues in the CDR3. V shed 0 bases and J shed 6 bases, with 8 bases lying between them. Germline V gene data show CDR1 as PRHDT and CDR2 as FYEKMQ (reference sequence). For the CDR3, the DNA is TGTGCCAGCAGCTTAGGCCGGTATGATGGCTACACCTTC. It encodes CASSLGRYDGYTF.

The J gene is TRBJ1-6, the V gene TRBV4-1; 9 bases are a match to TRBD1. The CDR3 totals 16 residues. Germline CDR1 reads MGHRA; CDR2 reads YSYEKL. The V and J ends lost 3 bases and 10 bases, in that order; junction bases with no gene match: 10. The CDR3 DNA reads TGCGCCAGCAGCCAGTATTGGGACAGGGAGCGGTCACCCCTCCACTTT. This translates into CASSQYWDRERSPLHF.

CDR3 loop: CASRLDSSTDTQYF. The CDR3 DNA reads as TGTGCCAGCAGACTTGACTCGAGCACAGATACGCAGTATTTT. The chain uses TRBV6-5 and TRBJ2-3; D gene ambiguous. V was trimmed by 6 bases and J by 0 bases, leaving 10 bases between them. CDR3 length: 14 amino acids. Germline CDR1 MNHEY, CDR2 SVGAGI.

This sequence joins TRBV10-3 and TRBJ1-5; TRBD1 matches at 7 bases. CDR1 is ENHRY and CDR2 is SYGVKD in the germline V gene. Trimming took 4 bases from V and 6 from J; bases not matched to a gene: 6. The CDR3 is 14 amino acids. CDR3 loop: CAISVEGATQPQHF. The CDR3 DNA sequence: TGTGCCATCAGTGTAGAGGGGGCGACTCAGCCCCAGCATTTT.

The chain joins TRBV28 to TRBJ2-1; 12 nucleotides align to TRBD2. The CDR3 runs to 14 residues. Trimming at V came to 8 bases and at J to 7 bases, leaving 6 bases not matched to a gene. CDR1 and CDR2 from the germline V gene are MDHEN and SYDVKM. The CDR3 nucleotides read TGTGCCAGCTTCGCTAGCGGGAGGGGGAATGAGCAGTTCTTC. It yields the protein CASFASGRGNEQFF.

The J gene is TRBJ2-3, the V gene TRBV5-4; tentative D call: TRBD2 (5 bases). The V gene's germline CDR1 is SGHNT and CDR2 YYREEE (reference sequence). The CDR3 is 14 amino acids. Trimming took off 3 bases at V and 3 bases at J, with 11 bases between the two ends. The CDR3 loop is CASSSGSGTDTQYF. The CDR3 DNA follows: TGTGCCAGCAGCTCGGGTTCGGGGACAGATACGCAGTATTTT.